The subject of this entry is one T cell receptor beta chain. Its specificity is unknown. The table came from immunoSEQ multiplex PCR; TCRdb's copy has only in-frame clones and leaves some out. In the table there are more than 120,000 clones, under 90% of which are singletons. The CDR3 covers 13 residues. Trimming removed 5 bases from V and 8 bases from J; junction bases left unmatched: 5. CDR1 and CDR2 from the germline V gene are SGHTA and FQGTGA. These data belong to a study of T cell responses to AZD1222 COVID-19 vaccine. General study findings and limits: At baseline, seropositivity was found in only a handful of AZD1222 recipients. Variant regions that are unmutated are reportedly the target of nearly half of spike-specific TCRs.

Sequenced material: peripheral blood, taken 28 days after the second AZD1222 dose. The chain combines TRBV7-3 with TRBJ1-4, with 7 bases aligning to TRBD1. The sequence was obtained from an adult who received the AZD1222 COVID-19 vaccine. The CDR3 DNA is TGTGCCAGCAGCCGACAGGGTGGCGAAAAACTGTTTTTT. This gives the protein CASSRQGGEKLFF.